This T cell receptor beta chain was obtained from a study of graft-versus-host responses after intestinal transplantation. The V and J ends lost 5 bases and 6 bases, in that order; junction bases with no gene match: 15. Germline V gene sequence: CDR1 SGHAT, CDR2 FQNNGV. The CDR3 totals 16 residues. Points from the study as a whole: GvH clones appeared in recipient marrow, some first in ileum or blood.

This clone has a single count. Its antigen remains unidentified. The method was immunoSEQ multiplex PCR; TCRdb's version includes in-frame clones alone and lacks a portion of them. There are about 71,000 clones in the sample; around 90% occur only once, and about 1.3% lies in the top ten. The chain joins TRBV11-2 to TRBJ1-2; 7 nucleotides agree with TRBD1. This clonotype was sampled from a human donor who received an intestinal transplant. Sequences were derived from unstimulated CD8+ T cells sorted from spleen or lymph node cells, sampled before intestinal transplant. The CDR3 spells CASSEQTGRVLHGYTF. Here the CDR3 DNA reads TGTGCCAGCAGCGAACAGACAGGGCGGGTGTTGCATGGCTACACCTTC.